Below are 5 T cell receptor beta chains sequenced from a single sample in a study of tumor-infiltrating lymphocytes in primary liver carcinoma (dated by TCRdb to about 2017). Total RNA and DNA were co-extracted without cell sorting from approximately 22-30 mg of bulk tissue using the AllPrep DNA/RNA mini kit. For sequencing, an Illumina HiSeq 2500 was employed. Using a constant-region primer and ProtoScript II reverse transcriptase, TCRbeta-specific cDNA was reverse-transcribed from about 0.45 ug total RNA. Construction of the TCRbeta libraries relied on three nested rounds of multiplex PCR, following a slightly modified ARM-PCR procedure. The first two PCR rounds used multiplex TRBV1-TRBV30 forward primers with a Cbeta reverse primer, each for 10 cycles. Through fastp at Q25 and MiXCR, TCRdb rebuilt clones from the public reads, retaining in-frame beta chains. Records with the same CDR3 protein are collapsed into one entry carrying the most frequent genes and DNA. The sample table contains about 78,000 distinct CDR3 sequences; only one count was recorded for 70% to 75% of them. The top ten clones comprise roughly 15% of the sample.

The material sequenced was liver tumor tissue from sampling region 4. In the paper's terms, the cell subset or site label means: tumor region T4, right-lateral pole. The receptors stem from a woman aged 60-75 years with primary liver carcinoma and hepatitis B virus infection.

This clonotype is medium-sized by share. This rearrangement joins TRBV11-2 to TRBJ1-2; possible D gene TRBD1, 5 bases. V lost 3 bases to trimming and J lost 0 bases, with 8 bases between them. The CDR3 has 14 amino acids. CDR1 is SGHAT and CDR2 is FQNNGV in the germline V gene. CDR3: CASSFSQANYGYTF. DNA for the CDR3: TGTGCCAGCAGCTTTTCACAGGCTAACTATGGCTACACCTTC.

With regard to this clonotype: No conserved phenylalanine or tryptophan is present at the end of the CDR3, so a read error is the likely explanation. V is TRBV10-1 and J is TRBJ2-1; unclear D gene. Germline V CDR1 and CDR2: WNHNN, SYGVQD (reference sequence). The CDR3 loop spans 14 amino acids. The DNA for the CDR3 is TGCGCCAGCAGTGAGGGGGTCTCCTACAACGAGCAGTTCTGC. It encodes CASSEGVSYNEQFC.

Of note for this clonotype: This may arise from a read error, as a much more abundant clone is one base away. The rearrangement links TRBV7-9 to TRBJ1-4; no clear D. CDR3 length: 14 amino acids. V was cut by 1 base and J by 5 bases, with 8 bases left in between. Germline V CDR1 and CDR2: SEHNR, FQNEAQ (reference sequence). In nucleotides, the CDR3 is TGTGCCAGCAGCTTAGTAGGTCAGAATGAAAAACTGTTTTTT. Its protein is CASSLVGQNEKLFF.

Details on this clonotype: The germline gene is not matched at one end of the junction; a read error may be the cause. V gene TRBV7-9 combines with J gene TRBJ2-7; no reliable D call. Looked up from germline, CDR1 is SEHNR and CDR2 is FQNEAQ (reference sequence). The CDR3 totals 14 residues. CDR3 protein: CASSTQTEPYGQYF. CDR3 bases: TGTGCCAGCAGCACCCAGACGGAACCCTACGGGCAGTACTTC.

The sample holds many counts of this clonotype. This chain connects TRBV5-4 to TRBJ1-2, with D uncertain. CDR3 length equals 11 residues. Germline V lookup: CDR1 SGHNT, CDR2 YYREEE (reference sequence). V was shortened by 4 bases and J by 6 bases, with 7 bases between the two germline ends. The CDR3 reads CASSPGDGYTF. CDR3 bases: TGTGCCAGCAGCCCCGGGGATGGCTACACCTTC. The whole variable domain, filled in from reference TRBV5-4 and TRBJ1-2, reads ETGVTQSPTHLIKTRGQQVTLRCSSQSGHNTVSWYQQALGQGPQFIFQYYREEENGRGNFPPRFSGLQFPNYSSELNVNALELDDSALYLCASSPGDGYTFGSGTRLTVV.